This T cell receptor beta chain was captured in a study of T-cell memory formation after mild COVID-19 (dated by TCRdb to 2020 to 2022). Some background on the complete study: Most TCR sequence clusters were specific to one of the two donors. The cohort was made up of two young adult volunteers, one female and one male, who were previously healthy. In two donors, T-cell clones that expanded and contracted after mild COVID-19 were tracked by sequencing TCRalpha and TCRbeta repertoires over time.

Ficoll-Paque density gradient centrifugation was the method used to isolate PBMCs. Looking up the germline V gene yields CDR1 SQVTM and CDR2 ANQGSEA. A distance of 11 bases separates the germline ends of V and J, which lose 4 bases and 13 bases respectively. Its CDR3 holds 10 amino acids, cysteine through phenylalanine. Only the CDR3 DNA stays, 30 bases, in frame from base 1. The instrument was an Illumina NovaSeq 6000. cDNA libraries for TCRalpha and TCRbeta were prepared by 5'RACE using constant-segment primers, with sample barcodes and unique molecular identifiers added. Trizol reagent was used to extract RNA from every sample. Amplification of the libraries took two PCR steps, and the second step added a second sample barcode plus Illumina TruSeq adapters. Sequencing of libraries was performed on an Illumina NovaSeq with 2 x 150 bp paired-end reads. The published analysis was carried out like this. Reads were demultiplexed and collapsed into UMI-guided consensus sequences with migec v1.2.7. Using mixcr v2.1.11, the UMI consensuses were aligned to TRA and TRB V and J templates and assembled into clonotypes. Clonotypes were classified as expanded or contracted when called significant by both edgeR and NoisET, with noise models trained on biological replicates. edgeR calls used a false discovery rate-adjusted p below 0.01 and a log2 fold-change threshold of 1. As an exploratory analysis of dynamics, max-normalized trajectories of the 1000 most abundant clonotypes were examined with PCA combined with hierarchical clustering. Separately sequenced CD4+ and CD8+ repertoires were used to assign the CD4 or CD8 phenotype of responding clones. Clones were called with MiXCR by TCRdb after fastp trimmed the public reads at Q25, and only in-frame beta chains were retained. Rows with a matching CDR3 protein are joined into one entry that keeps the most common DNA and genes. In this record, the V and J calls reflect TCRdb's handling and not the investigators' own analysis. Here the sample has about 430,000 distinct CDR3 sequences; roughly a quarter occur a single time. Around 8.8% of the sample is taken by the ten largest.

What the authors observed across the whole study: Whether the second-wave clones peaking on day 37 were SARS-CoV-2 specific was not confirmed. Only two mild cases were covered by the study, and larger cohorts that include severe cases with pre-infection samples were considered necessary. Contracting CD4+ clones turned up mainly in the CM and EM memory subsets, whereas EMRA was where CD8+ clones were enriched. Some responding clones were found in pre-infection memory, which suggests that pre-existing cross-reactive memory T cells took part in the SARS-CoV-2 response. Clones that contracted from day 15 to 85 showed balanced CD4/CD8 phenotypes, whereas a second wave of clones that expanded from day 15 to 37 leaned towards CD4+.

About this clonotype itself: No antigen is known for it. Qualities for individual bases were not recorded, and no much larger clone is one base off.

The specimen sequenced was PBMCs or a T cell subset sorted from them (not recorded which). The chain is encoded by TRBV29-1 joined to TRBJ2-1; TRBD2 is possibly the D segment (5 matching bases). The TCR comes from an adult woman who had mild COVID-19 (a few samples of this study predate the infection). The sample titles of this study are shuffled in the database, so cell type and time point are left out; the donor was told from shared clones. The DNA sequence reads TGCAGCGTTGGCGCGGGCCCCCAGTTCTTC. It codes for CSVGAGPQFF.